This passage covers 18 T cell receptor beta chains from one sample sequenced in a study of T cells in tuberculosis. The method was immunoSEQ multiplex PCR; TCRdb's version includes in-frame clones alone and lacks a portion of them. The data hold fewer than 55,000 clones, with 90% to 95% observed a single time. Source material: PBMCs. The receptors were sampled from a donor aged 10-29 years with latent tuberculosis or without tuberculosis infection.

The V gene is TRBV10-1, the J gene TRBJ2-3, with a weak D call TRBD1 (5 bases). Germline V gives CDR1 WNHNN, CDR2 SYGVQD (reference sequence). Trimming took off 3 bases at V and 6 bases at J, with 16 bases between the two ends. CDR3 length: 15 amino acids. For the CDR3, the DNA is TGCGCCAGCAGTGACGCAGGGATGGTCTCGGATACGCAGTATTTT. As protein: CASSDAGMVSDTQYF.

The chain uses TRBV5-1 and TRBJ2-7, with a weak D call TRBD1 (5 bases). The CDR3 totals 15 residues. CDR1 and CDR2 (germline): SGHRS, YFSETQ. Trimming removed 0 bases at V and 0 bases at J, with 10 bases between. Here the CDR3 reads CASSLVAGISYEQYF. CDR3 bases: TGCGCCAGCAGCTTGGTCGCAGGGATCTCCTACGAGCAGTACTTC.

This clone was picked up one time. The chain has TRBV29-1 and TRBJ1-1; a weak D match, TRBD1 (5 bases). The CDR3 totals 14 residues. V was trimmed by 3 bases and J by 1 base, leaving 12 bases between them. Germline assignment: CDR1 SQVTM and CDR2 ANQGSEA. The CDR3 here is CSVDPGISNTEAFF. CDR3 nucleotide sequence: TGCAGCGTTGACCCAGGGATTTCGAACACTGAAGCTTTCTTT.

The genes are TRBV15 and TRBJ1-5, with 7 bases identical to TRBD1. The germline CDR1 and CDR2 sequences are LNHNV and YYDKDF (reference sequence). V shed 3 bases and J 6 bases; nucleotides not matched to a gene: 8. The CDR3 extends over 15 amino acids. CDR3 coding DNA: TGTGCCACCAGCAGGGCCGCCGACAGGGCTCAGCCCCAGCATTTT. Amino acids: CATSRAADRAQPQHF.

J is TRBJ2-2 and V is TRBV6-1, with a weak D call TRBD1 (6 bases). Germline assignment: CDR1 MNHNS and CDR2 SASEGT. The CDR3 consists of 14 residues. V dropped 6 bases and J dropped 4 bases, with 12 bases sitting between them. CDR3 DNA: TGTGCCAGCAGAACCAGGGGAAGCACCGGGGAGCTGTTTTTT. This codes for CASRTRGSTGELFF.

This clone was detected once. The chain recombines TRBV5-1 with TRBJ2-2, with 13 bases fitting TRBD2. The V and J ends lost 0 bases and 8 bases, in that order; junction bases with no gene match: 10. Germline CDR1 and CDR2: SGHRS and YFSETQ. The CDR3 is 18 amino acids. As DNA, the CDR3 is TGCGCCAGCAGCTTGGTTGGACTAGCGGGAGTACCACCGGGGGAGCTGTTTTTT. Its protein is CASSLVGLAGVPPGELFF.

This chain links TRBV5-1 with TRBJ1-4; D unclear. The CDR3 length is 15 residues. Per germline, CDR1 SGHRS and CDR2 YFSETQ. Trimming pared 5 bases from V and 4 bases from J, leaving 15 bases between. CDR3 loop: CASRGASTINEKLFF. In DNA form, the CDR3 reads TGCGCCAGCAGGGGCGCCTCGACCATTAATGAAAAACTGTTTTTT.

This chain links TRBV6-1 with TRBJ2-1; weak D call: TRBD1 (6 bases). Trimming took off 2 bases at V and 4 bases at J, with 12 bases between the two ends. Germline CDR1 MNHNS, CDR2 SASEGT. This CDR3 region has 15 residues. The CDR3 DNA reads TGTGCCAGCAGTGAAAAGGACAGTGGATACAATGAGCAGTTCTTC. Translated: CASSEKDSGYNEQFF.

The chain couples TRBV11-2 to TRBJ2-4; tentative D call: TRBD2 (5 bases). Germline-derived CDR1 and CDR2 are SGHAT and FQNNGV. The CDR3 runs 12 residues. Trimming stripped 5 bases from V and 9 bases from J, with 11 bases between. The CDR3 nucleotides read TGTGCCAGCAGCGCGGACTGGGGCATTCAGTACTTC. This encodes CASSADWGIQYF.

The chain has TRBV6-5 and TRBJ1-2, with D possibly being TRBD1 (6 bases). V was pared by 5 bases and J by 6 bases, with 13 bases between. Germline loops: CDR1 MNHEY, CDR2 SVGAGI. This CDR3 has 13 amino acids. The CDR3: CASSEDRVNGYTF. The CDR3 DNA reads TGTGCCAGCAGTGAGGACAGAGTAAATGGCTACACCTTC.

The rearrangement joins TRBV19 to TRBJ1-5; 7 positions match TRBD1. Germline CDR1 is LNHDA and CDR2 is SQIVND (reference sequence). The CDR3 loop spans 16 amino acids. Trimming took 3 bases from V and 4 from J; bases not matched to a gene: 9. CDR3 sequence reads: CASSMRARTGNQPQHF. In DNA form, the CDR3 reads TGTGCCAGTAGTATGAGGGCTCGGACAGGAAATCAGCCCCAGCATTTT. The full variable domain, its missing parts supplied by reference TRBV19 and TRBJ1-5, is DGGITQSPKYLFRKEGQNVTLSCEQNLNHDAMYWYRQDPGQGLRLIYYSQIVNDFQKGDIAEGYSVSREKKESFPLTVTSAQKNPTAFYLCASSMRARTGNQPQHFGDGTRLSIL.

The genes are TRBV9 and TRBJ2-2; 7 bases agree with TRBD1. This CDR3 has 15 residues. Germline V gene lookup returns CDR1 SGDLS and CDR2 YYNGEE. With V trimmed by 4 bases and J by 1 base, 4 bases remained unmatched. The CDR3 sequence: CASSSRTGNTGELFF. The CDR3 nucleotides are TGTGCCAGCAGCTCCCGGACAGGGAACACCGGGGAGCTGTTTTTT.

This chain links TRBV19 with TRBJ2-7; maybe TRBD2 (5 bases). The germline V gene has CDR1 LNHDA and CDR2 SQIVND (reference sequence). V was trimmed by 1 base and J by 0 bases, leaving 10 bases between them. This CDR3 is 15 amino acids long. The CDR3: CASSIAGVPSYEQYF. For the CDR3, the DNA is TGTGCCAGTAGTATAGCCGGGGTTCCCTCCTACGAGCAGTACTTC.

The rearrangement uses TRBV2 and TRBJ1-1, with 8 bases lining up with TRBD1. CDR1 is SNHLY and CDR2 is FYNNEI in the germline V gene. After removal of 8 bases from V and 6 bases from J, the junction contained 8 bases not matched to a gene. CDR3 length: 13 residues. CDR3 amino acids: CASDMTGDAEAFF. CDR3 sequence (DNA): TGTGCCAGCGACATGACAGGGGACGCTGAAGCTTTCTTT.

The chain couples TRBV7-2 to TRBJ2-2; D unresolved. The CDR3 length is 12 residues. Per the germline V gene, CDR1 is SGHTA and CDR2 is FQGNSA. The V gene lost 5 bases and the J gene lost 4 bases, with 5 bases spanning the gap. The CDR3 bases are TGTGCCAGCAGCCCGGGCACCGGGGAGCTGTTTTTT. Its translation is CASSPGTGELFF.

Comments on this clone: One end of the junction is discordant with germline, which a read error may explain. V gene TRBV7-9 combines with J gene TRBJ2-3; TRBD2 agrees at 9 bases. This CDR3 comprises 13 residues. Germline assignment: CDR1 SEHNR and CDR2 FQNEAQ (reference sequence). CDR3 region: CAGSGRSTDTQYF. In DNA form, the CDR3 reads TGTGCCGGCAGCGGGAGGAGCACAGATACGCAGTATTTT.

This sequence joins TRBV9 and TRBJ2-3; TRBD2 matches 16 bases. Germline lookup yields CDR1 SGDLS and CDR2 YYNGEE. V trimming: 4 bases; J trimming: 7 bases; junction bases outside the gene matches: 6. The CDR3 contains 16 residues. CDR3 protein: CASSQGLAGGENTQYF. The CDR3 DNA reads TGTGCCAGCAGCCAGGGACTAGCGGGGGGGGAAAATACGCAGTATTTT.

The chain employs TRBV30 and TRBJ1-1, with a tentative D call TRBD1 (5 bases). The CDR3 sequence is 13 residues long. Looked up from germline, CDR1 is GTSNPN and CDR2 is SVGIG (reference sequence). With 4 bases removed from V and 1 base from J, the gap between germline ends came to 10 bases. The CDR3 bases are TGTGCCTGGAAGACCGACAGGAACACTGAAGCTTTCTTT. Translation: CAWKTDRNTEAFF.